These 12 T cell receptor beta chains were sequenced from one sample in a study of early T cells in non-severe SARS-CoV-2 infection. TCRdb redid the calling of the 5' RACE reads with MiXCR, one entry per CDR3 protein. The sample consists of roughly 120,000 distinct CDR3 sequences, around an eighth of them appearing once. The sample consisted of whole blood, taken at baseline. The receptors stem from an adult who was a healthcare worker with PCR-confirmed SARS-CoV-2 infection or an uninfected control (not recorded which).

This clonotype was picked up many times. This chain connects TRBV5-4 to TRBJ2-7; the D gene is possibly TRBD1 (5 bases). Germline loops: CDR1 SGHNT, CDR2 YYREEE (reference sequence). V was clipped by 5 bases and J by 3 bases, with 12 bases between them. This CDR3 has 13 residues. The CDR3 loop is CASSYRHHYEQYF. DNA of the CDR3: TGTGCCAGCAGTTACAGGCACCACTACGAGCAGTACTTC. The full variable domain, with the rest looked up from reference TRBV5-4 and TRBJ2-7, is ETGVTQSPTHLIKTRGQQVTLRCSSQSGHNTVSWYQQALGQGPQFIFQYYREEENGRGNFPPRFSGLQFPNYSSELNVNALELDDSALYLCASSYRHHYEQYFGPGTRLTVT.

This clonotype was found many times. CDR3 sequence reads: CSASRQGVTGELFF. CDR3 in DNA: TGCAGTGCTTCCCGACAGGGGGTGACCGGGGAGCTGTTTTTT. The chain recombines TRBV20-1 with TRBJ2-2, with 9 bases that match TRBD1. The CDR3 is 14 amino acids. Trimming removed 5 bases from V and 5 bases from J; junction bases left unmatched: 6. Looked up from germline, CDR1 is DFQATT and CDR2 is SNEGSKA (reference sequence).

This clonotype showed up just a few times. In nucleotides, the CDR3 is TGTGCCAGCACCCGTAGCGGGAATCGGTTCTACAATGAGCAGTTCTTC. Its translation: CASTRSGNRFYNEQFF. The V call is TRBV28, the J call TRBJ2-1; 8 bases match TRBD2. Germline V gene sequence: CDR1 MDHEN, CDR2 SYDVKM. This CDR3 comprises 16 residues. Trimming took 7 bases from V and 3 from J; bases not matched to a gene: 11.

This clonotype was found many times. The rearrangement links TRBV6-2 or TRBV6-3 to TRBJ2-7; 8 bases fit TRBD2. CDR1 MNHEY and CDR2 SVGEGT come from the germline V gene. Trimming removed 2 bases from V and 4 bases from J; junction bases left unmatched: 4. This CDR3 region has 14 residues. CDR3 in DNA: TGTGCCAGCAGTTACGCGGGAGGAGCGTACGAGCAGTACTTC. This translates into CASSYAGGAYEQYF.

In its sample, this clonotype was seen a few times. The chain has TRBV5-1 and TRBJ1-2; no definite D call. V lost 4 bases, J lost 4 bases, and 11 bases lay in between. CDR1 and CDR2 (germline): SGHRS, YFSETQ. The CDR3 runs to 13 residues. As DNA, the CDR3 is TGCGCCAGCAGCCTGGGGAGTACCTATGGCTACACCTTC. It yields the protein CASSLGSTYGYTF.

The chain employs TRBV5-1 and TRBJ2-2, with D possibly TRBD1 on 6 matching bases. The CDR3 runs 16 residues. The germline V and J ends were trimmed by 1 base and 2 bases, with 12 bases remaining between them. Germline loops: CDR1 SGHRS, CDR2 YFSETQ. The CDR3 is CASSLNRDLNTGELFF. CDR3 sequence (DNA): TGCGCCAGCAGCTTGAACAGGGACCTCAACACCGGGGAGCTGTTTTTT.

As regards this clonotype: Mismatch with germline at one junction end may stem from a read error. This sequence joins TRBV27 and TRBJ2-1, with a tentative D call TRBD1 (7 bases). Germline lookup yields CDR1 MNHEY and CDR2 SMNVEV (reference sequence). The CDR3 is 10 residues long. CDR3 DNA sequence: TGTGCCAGCAGTTTACCAGGGGGAGGCTTC. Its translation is CASSLPGGGF.

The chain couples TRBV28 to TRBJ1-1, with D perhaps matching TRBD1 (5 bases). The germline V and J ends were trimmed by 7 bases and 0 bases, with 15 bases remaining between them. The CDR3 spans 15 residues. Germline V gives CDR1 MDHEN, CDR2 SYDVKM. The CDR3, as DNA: TGTGCCAGCAATAGGCAGGGAACTATGAACACTGAAGCTTTCTTT. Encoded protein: CASNRQGTMNTEAFF.

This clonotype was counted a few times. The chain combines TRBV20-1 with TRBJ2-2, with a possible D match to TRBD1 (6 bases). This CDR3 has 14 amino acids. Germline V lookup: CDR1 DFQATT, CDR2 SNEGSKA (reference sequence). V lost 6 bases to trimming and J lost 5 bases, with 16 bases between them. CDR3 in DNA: TGCAGTGCCAGTGGACAGTTCAAAACCGGGGAGCTGTTTTTT. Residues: CSASGQFKTGELFF.

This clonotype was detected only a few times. The CDR3 DNA sequence: TGTGCCAGCAGCCAAGAGGTACAGGGCGGGAACACTGAAGCTTTCTTT. Its translation: CASSQEVQGGNTEAFF. The chain joins TRBV3-1 to TRBJ1-1; TRBD1 is a possible D gene (6 bases). CDR1 and CDR2 from the germline V gene are LGHDT and YNNKEL (reference sequence). CDR3 length equals 16 residues. The V end lost 0 bases, the J end lost 1 base, and 12 bases lay between the germline ends.

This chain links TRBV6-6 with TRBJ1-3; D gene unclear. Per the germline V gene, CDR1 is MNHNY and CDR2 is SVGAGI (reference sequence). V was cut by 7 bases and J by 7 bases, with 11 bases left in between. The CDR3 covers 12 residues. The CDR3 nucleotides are TGTGCCAGCACCGAGGCTCGGAACACCATATATTTT. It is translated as CASTEARNTIYF.

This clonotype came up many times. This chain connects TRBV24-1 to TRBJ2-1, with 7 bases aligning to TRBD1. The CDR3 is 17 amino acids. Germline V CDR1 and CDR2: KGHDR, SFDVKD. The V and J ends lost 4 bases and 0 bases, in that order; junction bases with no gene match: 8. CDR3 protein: CATSDPTGLSSYNEQFF. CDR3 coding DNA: TGTGCCACCAGTGACCCGACAGGGTTGAGCTCCTACAATGAGCAGTTCTTC.